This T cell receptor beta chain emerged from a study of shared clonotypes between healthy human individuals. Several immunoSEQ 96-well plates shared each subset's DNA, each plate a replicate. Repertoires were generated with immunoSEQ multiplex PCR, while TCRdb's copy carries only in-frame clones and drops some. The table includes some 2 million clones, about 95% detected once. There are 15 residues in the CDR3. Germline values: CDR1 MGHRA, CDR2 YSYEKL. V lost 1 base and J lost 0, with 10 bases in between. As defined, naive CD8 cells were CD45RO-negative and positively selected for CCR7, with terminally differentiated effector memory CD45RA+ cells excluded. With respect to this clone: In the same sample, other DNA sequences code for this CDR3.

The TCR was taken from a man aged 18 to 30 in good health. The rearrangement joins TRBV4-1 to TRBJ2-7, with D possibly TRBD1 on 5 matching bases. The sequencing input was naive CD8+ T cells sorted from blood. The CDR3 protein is CASSQVGDSSYEQYF. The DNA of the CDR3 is TGCGCCAGCAGCCAAGTTGGCGACAGCTCCTACGAGCAGTACTTC.